These 16 T cell receptor beta chains were all obtained from the same sample, sequenced in a study of blood T cell repertoires in COVID-19. The assay was immunoSEQ multiplex PCR, and TCRdb's table has in-frame clones only and misses some. The sample has 150,000 or so clones, 85% to 90% seen once. Sequencing was done on a sample of peripheral blood. The receptors shown here come from a man younger than 35 with acute or convalescent COVID-19.

This clone was found a few times. This sequence joins TRBV28 and TRBJ1-5; D is perhaps TRBD1 (5 bases). This CDR3 spans 16 amino acids. Germline-derived CDR1 and CDR2 are MDHEN and SYDVKM. Trimming stripped 3 bases from V and 2 bases from J, with 14 bases between. CDR3 DNA: TGTGCCAGCAGTTTGGCCCAGGGCTATGGCAATCAGCCCCAGCATTTT. Amino acid sequence: CASSLAQGYGNQPQHF.

This chain links TRBV14 with TRBJ1-2; D not resolved. V dropped 3 bases and J dropped 0 bases, with 11 bases sitting between them. CDR3 length equals 15 residues. The germline V gene encodes CDR1 SGHDN and CDR2 FVKESK. For the CDR3, the DNA is TGTGCCAGCAGCCAGTGGCGGGGAACTAACTATGGCTACACCTTC. The encoded protein is CASSQWRGTNYGYTF.

The chain employs TRBV30 and TRBJ1-1; TRBD1 might be the D (6 bases). The CDR3 spans 13 residues. V lost 3 bases, J lost 1 base, and 9 bases lay in between. The germline V gene has CDR1 GTSNPN and CDR2 SVGIG (reference sequence). CDR3 region: CAWRMTGNTEAFF. Written as DNA, the CDR3 is TGTGCCTGGAGGATGACAGGGAACACTGAAGCTTTCTTT.

This rearrangement joins TRBV5-4 to TRBJ2-7; 8 nucleotides agree with TRBD1. Losses at the gene ends were 0 bases for V and 7 bases for J; bases not matched to a gene: 9. The CDR3 runs to 15 residues. CDR1 and CDR2 from the germline V gene are SGHNT and YYREEE (reference sequence). CDR3 sequence: CASSLEGQGAPEQYV. CDR3 coding DNA: TGTGCCAGCAGCTTGGAGGGGCAGGGGGCGCCTGAGCAGTACGTC.

This chain links TRBV28 with TRBJ2-7; D is uncertain. Trimming took 7 bases from V and 7 from J, leaving 11 bases between them. The CDR3 has 11 residues. Germline V gene sequence: CDR1 MDHEN, CDR2 SYDVKM. CDR3 DNA: TGTGCCAGCATCCGTTCTCCTGAGCAGTACGTC. This encodes CASIRSPEQYV.

This clone was detected once. The rearrangement links TRBV3-1 (or the pseudogene TRBV3-2) to TRBJ1-5, with D unresolved. Trimming shortened V by 3 bases and J by 4 bases, and 10 bases separated the two germline ends. This CDR3 comprises 14 residues. The germline gives CDR1 LGHDT, CDR2 YNNKEL (reference sequence). This CDR3 reads CASSQNLLNQPQHF. CDR3 bases: TGTGCCAGCAGCCAGAACCTCCTAAATCAGCCCCAGCATTTT.

The V and J genes are TRBV5-4 and TRBJ2-3; D ambiguous. Germline CDR1 is SGHNT and CDR2 is YYREEE (reference sequence). Deletions cut 1 base from V and 1 base from J, with 10 bases between. The CDR3 has 15 amino acids. The CDR3 protein is CASSLLGVGTDTQYF. In DNA form, the CDR3 reads TGTGCCAGCAGCTTGTTGGGCGTCGGCACAGATACGCAGTATTTT.

A single count supports this clone. The genes are TRBV6-5 and TRBJ1-2; D uncertain. The CDR3 runs 14 residues. Germline V gene lookup returns CDR1 MNHEY and CDR2 SVGAGI. The germline V and J ends were trimmed by 6 bases and 4 bases, with 15 bases remaining between them. The CDR3 sequence: CASRHQREVYGYTF. The CDR3 nucleotides are TGTGCCAGCAGGCACCAAAGGGAGGTCTATGGCTACACCTTC.

The chain joins TRBV13 to TRBJ2-5; 11 positions match TRBD1. Germline V lookup: CDR1 PRHDT, CDR2 FYEKMQ (reference sequence). V was clipped by 5 bases and J by 4 bases; unmatched bases: 24. The CDR3 is 21 amino acids. The DNA for the CDR3 is TGTGCCAGCAGCCGCAACATTAGGGGGGCTCGGGACAGGGGGTTTCGAGAGACCCAGTACTTC. Protein product: CASSRNIRGARDRGFRETQYF. The whole variable domain, remainder taken from reference TRBV13 and TRBJ2-5, is AAGVIQSPRHLIKEKRETATLKCYPIPRHDTVYWYQQGPGQDPQFLISFYEKMQSDKGSIPDRFSAQQFSDYHSELNMSSLELGDSALYFCASSRNIRGARDRGFRETQYFGPGTRLLVL.

The chain recombines TRBV11-2 with TRBJ2-4, with TRBD1 matching over 7 bases. Germline lookup yields CDR1 SGHAT and CDR2 FQNNGV. This CDR3 spans 13 amino acids. The trim removed 5 bases at V and 8 bases at J, leaving 6 bases unmatched. The CDR3 protein is CASSKTGLDIQYF. CDR3 bases: TGTGCCAGCAGCAAGACAGGGTTGGACATTCAGTACTTC. Full variable domain (rest looked up from reference TRBV11-2 and TRBJ2-4): EAGVAQSPRYKIIEKRQSVAFWCNPISGHATLYWYQQILGQGPKLLIQFQNNGVVDDSQLPKDRFSAERLKGVDSTLKIQPAKLEDSAVYLCASSKTGLDIQYFGAGTRLSVL.

V and J are TRBV7-3 and TRBJ2-1; 9 bases map to TRBD2. The CDR3 loop spans 14 amino acids. Trimming cost V 5 bases and J 2 bases; bases outside gene matches: 1. CDR1 and CDR2 (germline): SGHTA, FQGTGA. The CDR3 spells CASSPSGAYNEQFF. CDR3 DNA sequence: TGTGCCAGCAGCCCTAGCGGGGCCTACAATGAGCAGTTCTTC. The full variable domain, with the rest looked up from reference TRBV7-3 and TRBJ2-1, is GAGVSQTPSNKVTEKGKYVELRCDPISGHTALYWYRQSLGQGPEFLIYFQGTGAADDSGLPNDRFFAVRPEGSVSTLKIQRTERGDSAVYLCASSPSGAYNEQFFGPGTRLTVL.

The chain couples TRBV6-4 to TRBJ2-1; 8 positions match TRBD1. The J segment lost 6 bases and the V segment lost 5 bases, leaving 12 bases of the junction unmatched. The CDR3 spans 16 residues. The germline V gene encodes CDR1 MRHNA and CDR2 SNTAGT. The CDR3 DNA sequence: TGTGCCAGCAGTCCAGAGGAGGACAGGGCTTCCAATGAGCAGTTCTTC. It encodes CASSPEEDRASNEQFF.

The chain employs TRBV7-9 and TRBJ1-2; D perhaps matches TRBD1 (5 bases). V lost 6 bases and J lost 4, with 15 bases in between. The CDR3 has 14 residues. The germline V gene has CDR1 SEHNR and CDR2 FQNEAQ (reference sequence). The CDR3 loop reads CASRPTESFYGYTF. The CDR3 bases are TGTGCCAGCAGGCCGACAGAGAGTTTCTATGGCTACACCTTC.

The V call is TRBV12-5, the J call TRBJ2-1; 9 bases fit TRBD2. Losses at the gene ends were 3 bases for V and 6 bases for J; bases not matched to a gene: 6. This CDR3 is 15 amino acids long. Germline V gene data show CDR1 as LGHNT and CDR2 as FRNRAP. DNA for the CDR3: TGTGCTAGTGGTTTTCCCGGACTAGCGAGCAATGAGCAGTTCTTC. Its translation: CASGFPGLASNEQFF. The complete variable domain, with remaining parts taken from reference TRBV12-5 and TRBJ2-1, reads DARVTQTPRHKVTEMGQEVTMRCQPILGHNTVFWYRQTMMQGLELLAYFRNRAPLDDSGMPKDRFSAEMPDATLATLKIQPSEPRDSAVYFCASGFPGLASNEQFFGPGTRLTVL.

V usage is TRBV5-1 and J usage is TRBJ2-5; D possibly corresponds to TRBD2 (6 bases). Trimming took off 0 bases at V and 1 base at J, with 7 bases between the two ends. The CDR3 contains 14 residues. Per the germline V gene, CDR1 is SGHRS and CDR2 is YFSETQ. The CDR3 DNA reads TGCGCCAGCAGCTTGGGGGGGGTCCAAGAGACCCAGTACTTC. This sequence encodes CASSLGGVQETQYF.

The chain joins TRBV2 to TRBJ1-2, with TRBD1 identical over 9 bases. The CDR3 runs 15 residues. The trim removed 4 bases at V and 6 bases at J, leaving 9 bases unmatched. Germline CDR1 SNHLY, CDR2 FYNNEI. This chain's CDR3 is CASSVGQGRVNGYTF. The CDR3, as DNA: TGTGCCAGCAGTGTAGGACAGGGGCGCGTAAATGGCTACACCTTC. The full variable domain, completed using reference TRBV2 and TRBJ1-2, is EPEVTQTPSHQVTQMGQEVILRCVPISNHLYFYWYRQILGQKVEFLVSFYNNEISEKSEIFDDQFSVERPDGSNFTLKIRSTKLEDSAMYFCASSVGQGRVNGYTFGSGTRLTVV.